One T cell receptor beta chain is described in this entry. Its specificity is not known. This sample was included in a study of T cell responses to AZD1222 COVID-19 vaccine. Study-level points and caveats: White British donors predominated, females outnumbered males, and clonal diversity was possibly underestimated.

Trimming removed 7 bases at V and 6 bases at J, with 20 bases between. CDR3 length: 15 amino acids. Germline CDR1 and CDR2: SNHLY and FYNNEI. Sequencing was performed with immunoSEQ multiplex PCR; in TCRdb, only in-frame clones are kept and a portion is missing. The sample has fewer than 200,000 clones; more than 80% are singletons. The material sequenced was peripheral blood, taken 28 days after the second dose of the MenACWY control vaccine. The chain recombines TRBV2 with TRBJ2-3; D perhaps matches TRBD1 (6 bases). The origin of this receptor is an adult who received the MenACWY meningococcal vaccine as a control. In nucleotides, the CDR3 is TGTGCCAGCACCGAGGGCGGACAGAGCGAGGATACGCAGTATTTT. It is translated as CASTEGGQSEDTQYF.